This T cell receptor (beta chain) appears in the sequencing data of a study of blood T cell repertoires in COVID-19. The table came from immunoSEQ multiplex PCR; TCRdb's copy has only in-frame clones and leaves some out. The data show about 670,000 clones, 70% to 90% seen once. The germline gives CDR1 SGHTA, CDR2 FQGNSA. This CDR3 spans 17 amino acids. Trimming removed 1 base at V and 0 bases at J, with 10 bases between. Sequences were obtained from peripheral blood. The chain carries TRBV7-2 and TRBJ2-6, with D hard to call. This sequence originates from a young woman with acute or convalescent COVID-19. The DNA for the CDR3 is TGTGCCAGCAGCTTAGGGTTCAGAAGCTCTGGGGCCAACGTCCTGACTTTC. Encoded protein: CASSLGFRSSGANVLTF.